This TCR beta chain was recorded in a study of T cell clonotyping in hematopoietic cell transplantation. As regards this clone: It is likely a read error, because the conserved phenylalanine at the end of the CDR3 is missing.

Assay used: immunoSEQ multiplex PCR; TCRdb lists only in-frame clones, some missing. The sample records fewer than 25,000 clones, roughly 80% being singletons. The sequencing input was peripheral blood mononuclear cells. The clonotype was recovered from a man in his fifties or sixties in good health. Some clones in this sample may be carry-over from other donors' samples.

Written as DNA, the CDR3 is TGTGCCAGCAGCTCAAGGGGGAGCAATCAGCCCCAGCATTCT. Its translation: CASSSRGSNQPQHS. The chain uses TRBV7-9 and TRBJ1-5; D may be TRBD1 (6 bases). CDR1 is SEHNR and CDR2 is FQNEAQ in the germline V gene (reference sequence). The CDR3 is 14 residues long. Between the trimmed V and J ends, which lost 4 bases and 1 base, there was a span of 8 bases.